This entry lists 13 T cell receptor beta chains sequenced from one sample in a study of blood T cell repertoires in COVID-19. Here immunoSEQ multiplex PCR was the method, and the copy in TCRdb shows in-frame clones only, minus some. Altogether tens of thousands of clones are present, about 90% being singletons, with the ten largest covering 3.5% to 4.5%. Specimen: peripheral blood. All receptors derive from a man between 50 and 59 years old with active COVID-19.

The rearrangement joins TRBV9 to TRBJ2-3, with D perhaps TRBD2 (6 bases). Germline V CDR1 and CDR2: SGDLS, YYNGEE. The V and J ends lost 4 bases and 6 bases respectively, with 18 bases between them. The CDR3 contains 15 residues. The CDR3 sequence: CASSIWGEDADTQYF. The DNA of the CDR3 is TGTGCCAGCAGCATATGGGGGGAGGATGCGGATACGCAGTATTTT.

The CDR3 region has the DNA TGTGCCAGCAGTCGGGGGTATGAGCAGTTCTTC. As protein: CASSRGYEQFF. This rearrangement joins TRBV12-3 or TRBV12-4 to TRBJ2-1; D is perhaps TRBD2 (6 bases). The V and J ends lost 5 bases and 8 bases respectively, with 7 bases between them. The CDR3 extends over 11 amino acids.

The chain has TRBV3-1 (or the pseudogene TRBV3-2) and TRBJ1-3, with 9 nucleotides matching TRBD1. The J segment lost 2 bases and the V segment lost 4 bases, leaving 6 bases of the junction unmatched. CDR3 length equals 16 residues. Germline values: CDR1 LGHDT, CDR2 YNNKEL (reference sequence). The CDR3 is CASSPKGTGPGNTIYF. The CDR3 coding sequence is TGTGCCAGCAGCCCTAAGGGGACAGGGCCTGGAAACACCATATATTTT.

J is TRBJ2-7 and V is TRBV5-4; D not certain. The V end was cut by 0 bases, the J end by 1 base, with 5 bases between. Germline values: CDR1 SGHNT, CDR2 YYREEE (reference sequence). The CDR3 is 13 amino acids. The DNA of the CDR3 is TGTGCCAGCAGCTTGGACACATCCTACGAGCAGTACTTC. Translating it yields CASSLDTSYEQYF. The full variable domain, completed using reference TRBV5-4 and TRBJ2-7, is ETGVTQSPTHLIKTRGQQVTLRCSSQSGHNTVSWYQQALGQGPQFIFQYYREEENGRGNFPPRFSGLQFPNYSSELNVNALELDDSALYLCASSLDTSYEQYFGPGTRLTVT.

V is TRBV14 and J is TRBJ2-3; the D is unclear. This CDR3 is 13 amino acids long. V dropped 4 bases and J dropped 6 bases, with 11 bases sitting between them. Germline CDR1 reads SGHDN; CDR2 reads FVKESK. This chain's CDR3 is CASSPFQADTQYF. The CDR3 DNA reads TGTGCCAGCAGCCCCTTCCAGGCCGATACGCAGTATTTT. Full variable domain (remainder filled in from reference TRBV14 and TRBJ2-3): EAGVTQFPSHSVIEKGQTVTLRCDPISGHDNLYWYRRVMGKEIKFLLHFVKESKQDESGMPNNRFLAERTGGTYSTLKVQPAELEDSGVYFCASSPFQADTQYFGPGTRLTVL.

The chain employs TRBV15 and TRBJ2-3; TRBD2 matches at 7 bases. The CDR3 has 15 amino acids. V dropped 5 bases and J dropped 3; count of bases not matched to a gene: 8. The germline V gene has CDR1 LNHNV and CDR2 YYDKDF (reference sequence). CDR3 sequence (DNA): TGTGCCACCAGCCCACGACTAGCAGGTACAGATACGCAGTATTTT. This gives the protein CATSPRLAGTDTQYF.

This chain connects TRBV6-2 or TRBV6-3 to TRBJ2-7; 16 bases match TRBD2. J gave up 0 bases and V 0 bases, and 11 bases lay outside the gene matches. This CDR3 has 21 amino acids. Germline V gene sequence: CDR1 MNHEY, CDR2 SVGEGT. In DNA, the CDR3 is TGTGCCAGCAGTTACTCGTTGCCGGGACTAGCGGGGGGGCGACTCTCCTACGAGCAGTACTTC. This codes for CASSYSLPGLAGGRLSYEQYF.

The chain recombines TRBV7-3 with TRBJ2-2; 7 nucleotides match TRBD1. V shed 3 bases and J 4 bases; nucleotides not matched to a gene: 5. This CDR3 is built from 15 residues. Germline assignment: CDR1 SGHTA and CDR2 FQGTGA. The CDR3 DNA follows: TGTGCCAGCAGCTTTAGACAGGGCGGCACCGGGGAGCTGTTTTTT. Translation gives CASSFRQGGTGELFF.

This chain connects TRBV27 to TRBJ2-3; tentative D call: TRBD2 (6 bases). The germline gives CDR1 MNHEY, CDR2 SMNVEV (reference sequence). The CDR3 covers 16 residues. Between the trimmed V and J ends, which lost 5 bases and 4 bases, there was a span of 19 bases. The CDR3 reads CASSLGTGKMPDTQYF. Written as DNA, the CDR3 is TGTGCCAGCAGTCTAGGGACTGGCAAAATGCCAGATACGCAGTATTTT.

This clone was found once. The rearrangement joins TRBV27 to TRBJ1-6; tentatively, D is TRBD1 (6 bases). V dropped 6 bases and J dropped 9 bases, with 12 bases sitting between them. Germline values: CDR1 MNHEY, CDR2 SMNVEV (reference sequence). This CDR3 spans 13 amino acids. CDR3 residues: CASRTTGSSPLHF. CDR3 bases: TGTGCCAGCAGGACTACAGGGTCTTCACCCCTCCACTTT.

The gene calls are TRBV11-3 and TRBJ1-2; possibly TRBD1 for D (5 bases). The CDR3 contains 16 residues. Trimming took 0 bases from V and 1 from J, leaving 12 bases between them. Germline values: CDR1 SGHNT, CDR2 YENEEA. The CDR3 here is CASSLEGREGNYGYTF. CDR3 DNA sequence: TGTGCCAGCAGCTTAGAGGGCAGGGAAGGTAACTATGGCTACACCTTC.

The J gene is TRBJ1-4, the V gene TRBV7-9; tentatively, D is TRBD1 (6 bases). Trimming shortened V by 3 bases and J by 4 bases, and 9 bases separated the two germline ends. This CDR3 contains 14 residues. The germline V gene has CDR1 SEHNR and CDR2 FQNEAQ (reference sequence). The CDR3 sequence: CASSFGQLNEKLFF. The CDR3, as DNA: TGTGCCAGCAGCTTTGGACAGCTTAATGAAAAACTGTTTTTT.

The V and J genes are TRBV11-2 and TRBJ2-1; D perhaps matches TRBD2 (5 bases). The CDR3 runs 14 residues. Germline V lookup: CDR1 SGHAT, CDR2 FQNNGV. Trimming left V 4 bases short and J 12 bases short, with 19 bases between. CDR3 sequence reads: CASSSSYTAVGQFF. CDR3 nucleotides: TGTGCCAGCAGCTCCAGTTATACAGCGGTAGGGCAGTTCTTC.